Detailed here is one TCR beta chain. What it recognizes is unknown. The V gene's germline CDR1 is MDHEN and CDR2 SYDVKM. Deletions cut 6 bases from V and 2 bases from J, with 11 bases between. The CDR3 totals 13 residues. Original analysis: Junction-only immunoSEQ sequences carried no quality scores, so filtering differed. Profiling relied on immunoSEQ multiplex PCR, and the TCRdb table lists in-frame clones only, not all of them. V, J and clone size derive from that table, while D and trimming were established from the DNA sequence. The table includes over a million clones, more than 95% detected once. This sample was taken from a study of shared clonotypes between healthy human individuals. Study-wide findings and caveats: All-four-donor shared clonotypes had higher generation probabilities than non-shared clonotypes did.

Healthy HIV-negative adults with no recent acute infections or vaccinations were recruited as donors. This TCR came from a man aged 30 to 45 in good health. This sequence joins TRBV28 and TRBJ2-7; D unclear. The sequenced sample consisted of naive CD4+ T cells sorted from blood. The subset is: CD45RA+ positively selected. CDR3 loop: CASRTLPPYEQYF. The CDR3 DNA reads TGTGCCAGCAGGACATTGCCCCCCTACGAGCAGTACTTC.